This T cell receptor beta chain is drawn from a study of cytomegalovirus exposure and HLA in healthy donors. Whole-study results and caveats: On later analysis, the bulk of CMV-associated TCR beta chains appeared to be HLA-restricted. It was about 180 TCR beta chains that were listed as cytomegalovirus-associated. There were some public TCRs occurring in many donors, but most TCR sequences were rare.

Comment on this clone: What it binds is unknown.

The PCR was carried out with 60 Vbeta primers and 13 Jbeta primers. Data came from immunoSEQ multiplex PCR; TCRdb stores just in-frame clones and leaves some out. The sample includes about 160,000 clones, roughly 84% of them seen just once. V was clipped by 2 bases and J by 4 bases; unmatched bases: 6. CDR1 and CDR2 from the germline V gene are SGHRS and YFSETQ. This CDR3 has 16 amino acids. The source of this sequence is a woman between 18 and 30 years old in good health and CMV-seronegative. What was sequenced was PBMCs. The chain joins TRBV5-1 to TRBJ2-1; 10 bases match TRBD2. This CDR3 reads CASSFASGGTYNEQFF. CDR3 DNA: TGCGCCAGCAGCTTCGCTAGCGGGGGCACATACAATGAGCAGTTCTTC.